A selection of T cell receptor beta chains follows, all from one sample in a study of T-cell memory formation after mild COVID-19. Each CDR3 protein is one row after TCRdb ran MiXCR on the 5' RACE reads. The sample contains about half a million distinct CDR3 sequences, about 18% of which appear only once. The sequenced sample consisted of PBMCs or a T cell subset sorted from them (not recorded which). The receptors come from an adult woman who had mild COVID-19 (a few samples of this study predate the infection). Cell type and time point are not known. CDR3s include the opening cysteine and the closing phenylalanine or tryptophan. Fields, in order: clone size, J gene, D gene, V gene, CDR3 protein, CDR3 DNA. D genes are given only for firm matches. Size tells how often a clone was seen (once, few, many) or the class of an expanded clone, and some rows leave it out.

abundance: many
j_gene: TRBJ1-5
d_gene: .
v_gene: TRBV12-3/TRBV12-4
CDR3aa: CASSLGERNQPQHF
CDR3nt: TGTGCCAGCAGTTTGGGGGAGAGAAATCAGCCCCAGCATTTT

abundance: .
j_gene: TRBJ2-1
d_gene: .
v_gene: TRBV18
CDR3aa: CASSPRYTGNNEQFF
CDR3nt: TGTGCCAGCTCACCAAGATATACAGGGAACAATGAGCAGTTCTTC

abundance: .
j_gene: TRBJ2-1
d_gene: .
v_gene: TRBV29-1
CDR3aa: CSVVTGADYNEQFF
CDR3nt: TGCAGCGTTGTAACGGGGGCCGACTACAATGAGCAGTTCTTC

abundance: .
j_gene: TRBJ1-1
d_gene: .
v_gene: TRBV7-9
CDR3aa: CASSLPGDMNTEAFF
CDR3nt: TGTGCCAGCAGCTTACCGGGTGATATGAACACTGAAGCTTTCTTT

abundance: few
j_gene: TRBJ2-7
d_gene: .
v_gene: TRBV19
CDR3aa: CASSDQFLYEQYF
CDR3nt: TGTGCCAGTAGTGACCAATTTCTCTACGAGCAGTACTTC

abundance: .
j_gene: TRBJ2-2
d_gene: .
v_gene: TRBV12-3/TRBV12-4
CDR3aa: CASTRQATTGELFF
CDR3nt: TGTGCCAGCACCCGACAGGCGACCACCGGGGAGCTGTTTTTT

abundance: .
j_gene: TRBJ1-5
d_gene: TRBD1
v_gene: TRBV6-6
CDR3aa: CASSQGTGRSQPQHF
CDR3nt: TGTGCCAGCAGTCAGGGGACAGGGAGGAGCCAGCCCCAGCATTTT

abundance: .
j_gene: TRBJ2-2
d_gene: .
v_gene: TRBV6-2/TRBV6-3
CDR3aa: CASNLQGYTGELFF
CDR3nt: TGTGCCAGCAACTTACAGGGTTACACCGGGGAGCTGTTTTTT

abundance: few
j_gene: TRBJ2-1
d_gene: TRBD1
v_gene: TRBV6-5
CDR3aa: CASRRQGDGYNEQFF
CDR3nt: TGTGCCAGCAGGAGACAGGGGGACGGCTACAATGAGCAGTTCTTC

abundance: few
j_gene: TRBJ2-1
d_gene: .
v_gene: TRBV18
CDR3aa: CASSVGFSYNEQFF
CDR3nt: TGTGCCAGCTCTGTCGGCTTCTCCTACAATGAGCAGTTCTTC

abundance: few
j_gene: TRBJ2-7
d_gene: TRBD2
v_gene: TRBV20-1
CDR3aa: CSARDVGTSGIGEQYF
CDR3nt: TGCAGTGCTAGAGATGTTGGGACTAGCGGGATCGGGGAGCAGTACTTC

abundance: .
j_gene: TRBJ2-3
d_gene: .
v_gene: TRBV23-1
CDR3aa: CASSTKDTDTQYF
CDR3nt: TGCGCCAGCAGTACTAAGGACACAGATACGCAGTATTTT

abundance: few
j_gene: TRBJ2-7
d_gene: TRBD2
v_gene: TRBV12-3/TRBV12-4
CDR3aa: CASRASGSYEQYF
CDR3nt: TGTGCCAGCAGGGCTAGCGGGAGCTACGAGCAGTACTTC

abundance: .
j_gene: TRBJ1-4
d_gene: .
v_gene: TRBV4-2
CDR3aa: CASSQGQASRFNEKLFF
CDR3nt: TGTGCCAGCAGCCAAGGGCAGGCGTCGAGATTCAATGAAAAACTGTTTTTT

abundance: few
j_gene: TRBJ2-5
d_gene: TRBD2
v_gene: TRBV2
CDR3aa: CASSEQIAGGLEETQYF
CDR3nt: TGTGCCAGCAGTGAACAGATAGCGGGGGGCCTTGAAGAGACCCAGTACTTC

abundance: .
j_gene: TRBJ2-1
d_gene: TRBD2
v_gene: TRBV7-3
CDR3aa: CASSSRLAPHGNEQFF
CDR3nt: TGTGCCAGCAGCTCGAGACTAGCGCCACATGGGAATGAGCAGTTCTTC

abundance: few
j_gene: TRBJ2-7
d_gene: .
v_gene: TRBV7-6
CDR3aa: CASSLEGPGYEQYF
CDR3nt: TGTGCCAGCAGCTTAGAGGGTCCCGGGTACGAGCAGTACTTC

abundance: .
j_gene: TRBJ1-3
d_gene: .
v_gene: TRBV5-1
CDR3aa: CASSLGESSGNTIYF
CDR3nt: TGCGCCAGCAGCTTGGGCGAGAGCTCTGGAAACACCATATATTTT

abundance: few
j_gene: TRBJ1-2
d_gene: .
v_gene: TRBV7-3
CDR3aa: CASSFPGDYGYTF
CDR3nt: TGTGCCAGCAGCTTTCCCGGGGATTATGGCTACACCTTC

abundance: few
j_gene: TRBJ1-6
d_gene: TRBD1
v_gene: TRBV27
CDR3aa: CASRYRGNNSPLHF
CDR3nt: TGTGCCAGCAGATACAGGGGGAATAATTCACCCCTCCACTTT

abundance: .
j_gene: TRBJ1-6
d_gene: .
v_gene: TRBV4-1
CDR3aa: CASSGLPFSPLHF
CDR3nt: TGCGCCAGCTCGGGACTCCCATTTTCACCCCTCCACTTT

abundance: few
j_gene: TRBJ2-4
d_gene: .
v_gene: TRBV29-1
CDR3aa: CSATTQGLAAKNIQYF
CDR3nt: TGCAGCGCGACGACACAGGGCCTCGCGGCCAAAAACATTCAGTACTTC

abundance: few
j_gene: TRBJ2-1
d_gene: .
v_gene: TRBV7-8
CDR3aa: CASSLAPDYNEQFF
CDR3nt: TGTGCCAGCAGCTTAGCGCCGGACTACAATGAGCAGTTCTTC

abundance: many
j_gene: TRBJ2-5
d_gene: .
v_gene: TRBV12-3/TRBV12-4
CDR3aa: CASSLVTQYF
CDR3nt: TGTGCCAGCAGTTTAGTGACCCAGTACTTC

abundance: few
j_gene: TRBJ2-1
d_gene: TRBD2
v_gene: TRBV4-1
CDR3aa: CASSGGGLYNEQFF
CDR3nt: TGCGCCAGCAGCGGCGGGGGTCTCTACAATGAGCAGTTCTTC

abundance: .
j_gene: TRBJ2-3
d_gene: TRBD2
v_gene: TRBV12-3/TRBV12-4
CDR3aa: CASSSRKGPSGRADTQYF
CDR3nt: TGTGCCAGCAGTTCGAGAAAGGGACCTAGCGGGAGGGCAGATACGCAGTATTTT

abundance: many
j_gene: TRBJ2-7
d_gene: TRBD1
v_gene: TRBV6-2/TRBV6-3
CDR3aa: CASTPRQGITYEQYF
CDR3nt: TGTGCCAGCACCCCCCGACAGGGTATAACCTACGAGCAGTACTTC

abundance: .
j_gene: TRBJ2-5
d_gene: .
v_gene: TRBV7-6
CDR3aa: CASSLAGGVETQYF
CDR3nt: TGTGCCAGCAGCTTAGCGGGCGGGGTGGAGACCCAGTACTTC

abundance: few
j_gene: TRBJ2-7
d_gene: .
v_gene: TRBV6-5
CDR3aa: CASSVSTSNEQYF
CDR3nt: TGTGCCAGCAGTGTATCAACGTCGAACGAGCAGTACTTC

abundance: .
j_gene: TRBJ2-5
d_gene: TRBD2
v_gene: TRBV9
CDR3aa: CASSVDRLAGETQYF
CDR3nt: TGTGCCAGCAGCGTCGATCGACTAGCGGGTGAGACCCAGTACTTC

abundance: many
j_gene: TRBJ2-1
d_gene: .
v_gene: TRBV20-1
CDR3aa: CSALGTQKGYNEQFF
CDR3nt: TGCAGTGCATTAGGGACCCAAAAGGGATACAATGAGCAGTTCTTC

abundance: few
j_gene: TRBJ1-1
d_gene: TRBD1
v_gene: TRBV9
CDR3aa: CASSPFTGGTEAFF
CDR3nt: TGTGCCAGCAGCCCATTTACAGGGGGCACTGAAGCTTTCTTT

abundance: few
j_gene: TRBJ2-7
d_gene: TRBD2
v_gene: TRBV5-4
CDR3aa: CASSKTSGGTSYEQYF
CDR3nt: TGTGCCAGCAGCAAGACTAGCGGGGGTACATCCTACGAGCAGTACTTC

abundance: few
j_gene: TRBJ2-1
d_gene: .
v_gene: TRBV5-4
CDR3aa: CASSGKQKLPYNEQFF
CDR3nt: TGTGCCAGCAGCGGCAAACAGAAGCTCCCCTACAATGAGCAGTTCTTC

abundance: many
j_gene: TRBJ2-7
d_gene: .
v_gene: TRBV12-3/TRBV12-4
CDR3aa: CASSLVSGSPYEQYF
CDR3nt: TGTGCCAGCAGTTTGGTTAGCGGAAGTCCCTACGAGCAGTACTTC

abundance: .
j_gene: TRBJ2-7
d_gene: .
v_gene: TRBV29-1
CDR3aa: CSVVPGLHSYEQYF
CDR3nt: TGCAGCGTTGTGCCGGGCCTCCATTCATACGAGCAGTACTTC

abundance: .
j_gene: TRBJ1-4
d_gene: .
v_gene: TRBV7-2
CDR3aa: CASSSDGVATNEKLFF
CDR3nt: TGTGCCAGCAGCTCGGACGGAGTTGCAACTAATGAAAAACTGTTTTTT